This T cell receptor beta chain was obtained from a study of T-cell reconstitution after alpha-beta-depleted transplantation in children. Molecular barcoding with unique molecular identifiers was used for the TCRbeta library. TCRdb ran MiXCR on the PCR reads and lists one entry per CDR3 protein. Seen here are roughly 490,000 distinct CDR3 sequences, roughly an eighth observed once, and the top ten hold about 15%. This clonotype was counted at least ten times. Its target is not known. CDR3 length equals 17 residues. V lost 5 bases, J lost 6 bases, and 11 bases stayed unmatched. CDR1 and CDR2 (germline): SGHRS, YFSETQ. Whole-study findings and limits: From surviving recipient T cells and thymic progenitors came the high day-60 TCRbeta diversity observed in some patients. Two months or so post-transplant, alpha-beta T cells reportedly derived from several hundred expanded graft clones. After one year, T-cell counts and TCRbeta diversity mostly came from new T cells.

The sequences come from PBMCs, mostly from graft donor cells, collected 180 days after TCRalphabeta/CD19-depleted stem cell transplant. This TCR came from a female patient aged 2-15 years who had a stem cell transplant for aplastic anemia, so the T cells may come from the graft donor. This chain connects TRBV5-1 to TRBJ1-6; the match to TRBD1 covers 10 bases. CDR3 region: CASSRTKTGGLNSPLHF. Here the CDR3 DNA reads TGCGCCAGCAGTCGAACAAAGACAGGGGGCCTTAATTCACCCCTCCACTTT.